This T cell receptor (beta chain) was found in a study of CD8+ T cells in alopecia areata. The sample's treatment: oral pan-JAK inhibitor, 5-10 mg twice daily. The germline gives CDR1 GTSNPN, CDR2 SVGIG (reference sequence). The CDR3 has 14 residues. Trimming at V came to 1 base and at J to 8 bases, leaving 8 bases not matched to a gene. Study-wide results and caveats: Many expanded lesional clones persisted in scalp and blood during tofacitinib. In lesional scalp, particularly from alopecia totalis/universalis, clonality was higher than in normal scalp.

cDNA prepared by RNA extraction and subsequent reverse transcription served as the template for sequencing. Measured with immunoSEQ multiplex PCR; TCRdb has only the in-frame clones, and not every one. The table has fewer than 350,000 clones, 58% seen once. Concerning this clone: Its matching antigen is unknown.

The receptor's source is a human donor with alopecia areata. The J gene is TRBJ2-1, the V gene TRBV30, with 7 bases that match TRBD1. The sequencing here drew on CD4+ T cells sorted from blood, taken at week 24, from a patient treated with tofacitinib. DNA for the CDR3: TGTGCCTGGAGTGACCTCCACAGGGGAGATGAGCAGTTCTTC. This gives the protein CAWSDLHRGDEQFF. Drawing the rest from reference TRBV30 and TRBJ2-1, the complete variable domain is SQTIHQWPATLVQPVGSPLSLECTVEGTSNPNLYWYRQAAGRGLQLLFYSVGIGQISSEVPQNLSASRPQDRQFILSSKKLLLSDSGFYLCAWSDLHRGDEQFFGPGTRLTVL.